This T cell receptor beta chain was documented in a study of cytotoxic CD8 clonotypes in ibrutinib-treated CLL. Study-level background: Samples averaged roughly 280,000 productive templates and some 91,000 productive rearrangements.

Overall study findings and caveats: Before falling back toward baseline at progression, clonality had risen at the time of ibrutinib response. Clonality correlated strongly with circulating CD8+ T cells and exceeded age-matched healthy donors at baseline.

Trimming removed 4 bases at V and 8 bases at J, with 14 bases between. Germline-derived CDR1 and CDR2 are SGHDN and FVKESK. This CDR3 has 13 residues. Points on this clone: Its antigen is not known.

This table comes from immunoSEQ multiplex PCR, and its TCRdb copy is limited to in-frame clones, with some not included. This table has about 130,000 clones, approximately 85% appearing once. The rearrangement uses TRBV14 and TRBJ1-2; D is unresolved. The clonotype comes from a human donor with chronic lymphocytic leukemia. The sample consisted of PBMCs, taken after 24 months of ibrutinib treatment. The CDR3 loop reads CASSPAWGRGYTF. The CDR3 DNA is TGTGCCAGCAGCCCTGCGTGGGGTCGCGGCTACACCTTC.